The clone carrying this T cell receptor (beta chain) was detected only a few times. Its specificity is unknown. This sample is part of a study of identical twins. Study-wide findings and caveats: While abundant cord blood beta clonotypes carried fewer insertions, memory repertoires showed no such pattern. Partial confounding of zero-insertion analyses by invariant MAIT and iNKT cells was possible. Twin pairs had excess sharing that was weaker in beta out-of-frame sequences.

Template switching created a universal primer site, and the cDNA included unique molecular identifiers. Via MiXCR, TCRdb re-called the 5' RACE reads, giving one row per CDR3 protein. The sample consists of about 890,000 distinct CDR3 sequences, approximately 13% of them appearing once. The CDR3 consists of 13 residues. Germline lookup yields CDR1 SGHVS and CDR2 FNYEAQ. Deletions cut 0 bases from V and 8 bases from J, with 7 bases between. In addition, the sample was reused for a study of yellow fever vaccine responses in identical twins.

This TCR was recovered from a woman younger than 35 in good health. The chain has TRBV7-6 and TRBJ1-4, with D unclear. The sequenced material came from PBMCs. The CDR3 loop reads CASSLALGEKLFF. In DNA form, the CDR3 reads TGTGCCAGCAGCTTAGCCTTAGGCGAAAAACTGTTTTTT.